Reported below is one TCR beta chain. What it binds is not known. Clones were read by immunoSEQ multiplex PCR, and TCRdb kept only the in-frame ones, dropping some. This table has some 2.4 million clones, roughly 93% appearing once. This specimen comes from a study of shared clonotypes between healthy human individuals. The V gene end was trimmed by 3 bases and the J gene end by 3 bases; junction bases not matched to a gene: 12. CDR1 is LNHDA and CDR2 is SQIVND in the germline V gene (reference sequence). The CDR3 sequence is 18 residues long. Whole-study findings and limits: Rarefaction showed sorted-subset sequencing was incomplete despite large depth.

The V gene is TRBV19, the J gene TRBJ2-3; 10 bases agree with TRBD2. This TCR was sampled from a man younger than 35 in good health. Some clones in this sample may be carry-over from other donors' samples. The sequenced material came from naive CD4+ T cells from PBMCs. The sample's subset: CD45RA+ positively selected. DNA of the CDR3: TGTGCCAGTAGTATCCGCGGGGAAGCGGGAGGGCCGACAGATACGCAGTATTTT. Its protein is CASSIRGEAGGPTDTQYF.